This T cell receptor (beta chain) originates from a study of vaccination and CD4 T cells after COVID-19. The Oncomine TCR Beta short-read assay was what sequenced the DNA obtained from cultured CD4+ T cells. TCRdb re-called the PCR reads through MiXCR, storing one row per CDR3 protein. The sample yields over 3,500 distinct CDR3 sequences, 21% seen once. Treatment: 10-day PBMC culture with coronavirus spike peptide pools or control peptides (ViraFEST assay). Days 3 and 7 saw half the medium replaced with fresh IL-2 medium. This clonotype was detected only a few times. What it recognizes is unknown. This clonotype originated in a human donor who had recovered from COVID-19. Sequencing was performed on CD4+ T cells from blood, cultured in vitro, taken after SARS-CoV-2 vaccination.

The CDR3 region is CAISEAEDRQQYF. As DNA, the CDR3 is TGTGCCATCAGTGAGGCGGAGGACAGGCAGCAGTACTTC. The rearrangement links TRBV10-3 to TRBJ2-7; 7 bases line up with TRBD1. There are 13 residues in the CDR3. The germline CDR1 and CDR2 sequences are ENHRY and SYGVKD. J was trimmed by 8 bases and V by 2 bases; bases with no gene match: 6.